One sample yielded the 5 T cell receptor beta chains listed below, sequenced in a study of T cells in Graves' hyperthyroidism and ophthalmopathy. Amplified TCR beta CDR3 regions derived from RNA transcripts. In the first-round RT-PCR of the TCR CDR3, the HTBI primer set was used. Each CDR3 protein gets one entry after TCRdb re-called the multiplex PCR reads with MiXCR. Of fewer than 750,000 distinct CDR3 sequences listed, 14% were seen once; the top ten hold around 12%. Sequencing was done on a sample of blood. These receptors all come from a woman between 45 and 60 years old with Graves' ophthalmopathy.

This clonotype was detected ten times or more. The chain combines TRBV3-1 with TRBJ2-2, with a weak D call TRBD2 (5 bases). CDR1 is LGHDT and CDR2 is YNNKEL in the germline V gene (reference sequence). Deletions cut 0 bases from V and 0 bases from J, with 8 bases between. The CDR3 extends over 16 amino acids. The CDR3 here is CASSQEKLANTGELFF. DNA for the CDR3: TGTGCCAGCAGCCAAGAAAAACTAGCGAACACCGGGGAGCTGTTTTTT.

This chain connects TRBV20-1 to TRBJ1-5; TRBD1 matches at 10 bases. Trimming removed 7 bases from V and 0 bases from J; junction bases left unmatched: 6. Germline CDR1 reads DFQATT; CDR2 reads SNEGSKA (reference sequence). The CDR3 is made up of 15 amino acids. CDR3 nucleotide sequence: TGCAGTGTCGGGACAGGGGTTAATAGCAATCAGCCCCAGCATTTT. Encoded protein: CSVGTGVNSNQPQHF.

This clonotype has at least ten counts. This chain joins TRBV7-9 and TRBJ1-4; TRBD1 aligns across 7 bases. V shed 6 bases, J shed 10 bases, and the junction held 11 bases outside the gene matches. There are 14 residues in the CDR3. Germline V CDR1 and CDR2: SEHNR, FQNEAQ (reference sequence). This CDR3 is CASSPTGYEGKLFF. The CDR3 DNA is TGTGCCAGCAGTCCGACAGGGTATGAGGGAAAACTGTTTTTT.

The rearrangement joins TRBV27 to TRBJ2-1; the match to TRBD2 covers 7 bases. Germline CDR1 is MNHEY and CDR2 is SMNVEV (reference sequence). The CDR3 spans 16 residues. With V trimmed by 1 base and J by 12 bases, 15 bases remained unmatched. This CDR3 reads CASSLFLGEAGTLQFF. In DNA form, the CDR3 reads TGTGCCAGCAGTTTATTTCTTGGGGAAGCGGGAACACTGCAGTTCTTC.

This clonotype was counted a few times. This sequence joins TRBV15 and TRBJ2-3; a weak D match, TRBD2 (5 bases). Between the trimmed V and J ends, which lost 0 bases and 6 bases, there was a span of 10 bases. Germline CDR1 reads LNHNV; CDR2 reads YYDKDF (reference sequence). CDR3 length: 14 amino acids. The CDR3 region is CATSRDKGGDTQYF. CDR3 in DNA: TGTGCCACCAGCAGAGATAAAGGCGGGGATACGCAGTATTTT.